Listed here are 22 T cell receptor beta chains from one sample, sequenced in a study of OX40 agonist ivuxolimab in advanced cancers. Assay used: immunoSEQ multiplex PCR; TCRdb lists only in-frame clones, some missing. The sample includes tens of thousands of clones, around 84% of them seen just once. The specimen was CD4+ or CD8+ T cells sorted from blood, collected in a trial of the OX40 agonist ivuxolimab. Receptors originate from an adult with an advanced solid tumor such as melanoma, head and neck, liver or kidney cancer.

This chain joins TRBV6-1 and TRBJ1-4; tentative D call: TRBD1 (5 bases). V was shortened by 1 base and J by 0 bases, with 21 bases between the two germline ends. Germline V gives CDR1 MNHNS, CDR2 SASEGT. The CDR3 is made up of 20 amino acids. CDR3 sequence: CASSEGQGGSVFATNEKLFF. For the CDR3, the DNA is TGTGCCAGCAGTGAAGGCCAGGGCGGATCTGTGTTTGCAACTAATGAAAAACTGTTTTTT.

The genes are TRBV4-1 and TRBJ2-5; D unresolved. In germline, CDR1 is MGHRA, CDR2 YSYEKL. V was trimmed by 1 base and J by 2 bases, leaving 14 bases between them. The length of the CDR3 is 16 residues. The CDR3 nucleotides are TGCGCCAGCAGCCAAGGTCCCACGACTCAGCAAGAGACCCAGTACTTC. Protein sequence: CASSQGPTTQQETQYF.

This clone was counted once. The chain joins TRBV5-1 to TRBJ1-2; D unresolved. Germline values: CDR1 SGHRS, CDR2 YFSETQ. Trimming took off 4 bases at V and 2 bases at J, with 24 bases between the two ends. This CDR3 spans 18 amino acids. For the CDR3, the DNA is TGCGCCAGCAGCCCGGGTTTAGCCACTCCGTCCCTAAACTATGGCTACACCTTC. Its protein is CASSPGLATPSLNYGYTF. Together with reference TRBV5-1 and TRBJ1-2, the CDR3 gives the full variable domain: KAGVTQTPRYLIKTRGQQVTLSCSPISGHRSVSWYQQTPGQGLQFLFEYFSETQRNKGNFPGRFSGRQFSNSRSEMNVSTLELGDSALYLCASSPGLATPSLNYGYTFGSGTRLTVV.

This chain connects TRBV27 to TRBJ2-5; no definite D call. V lost 7 bases to trimming and J lost 1 base, with 7 bases between them. The CDR3 is 12 residues long. Germline V gene sequence: CDR1 MNHEY, CDR2 SMNVEV (reference sequence). The CDR3 nucleotides read TGTGCCAGCAAAGGCAGCCAAGAGACCCAGTACTTC. It specifies CASKGSQETQYF.

This clone has only a few counts. The V and J genes are TRBV2 and TRBJ1-2; D may be TRBD1 (6 bases). The length of the CDR3 is 13 residues. Germline V lookup: CDR1 SNHLY, CDR2 FYNNEI. Between the trimmed V and J ends, which lost 8 bases and 6 bases, there was a span of 16 bases. The CDR3 DNA reads TGTGCCAGCGTACCAGGGGAGTGGGATGGCTACACCTTC. It codes for CASVPGEWDGYTF.

The chain recombines TRBV9 with TRBJ1-1; D is undetermined. This CDR3 comprises 15 residues. Germline loops: CDR1 SGDLS, CDR2 YYNGEE. The ends were cut back, 4 bases at V and 5 bases at J, with 18 bases in the middle. In nucleotides, the CDR3 is TGTGCCAGCAGCTTGTCAGACGGGTATGGGACTGAAGCTTTCTTT. Encoded protein: CASSLSDGYGTEAFF.

V and J are TRBV30 and TRBJ1-2; 9 bases are a match to TRBD1. In germline, CDR1 is GTSNPN, CDR2 SVGIG (reference sequence). V was clipped by 1 base and J by 8 bases; unmatched bases: 11. This CDR3 is built from 15 residues. For the CDR3, the DNA is TGTGCCTGGAGTGGGTGGGACAGGGAACTAGGGGGCTACACCTTC. The encoded protein is CAWSGWDRELGGYTF.

CDR3 bases: TGTGCCAGCAGCCAAGGAGGGACACAGCCCCAGCATTTT. Translated: CASSQGGTQPQHF. The chain uses TRBV14 and TRBJ1-5, with D possibly matching TRBD1 (6 bases). This CDR3 region has 13 residues. Germline-derived CDR1 and CDR2 are SGHDN and FVKESK. Trimming stripped 1 base from V and 7 bases from J, with 8 bases between.

The count of this clone is one. V gene TRBV4-2 combines with J gene TRBJ2-7; D possibly matches TRBD1 or TRBD2 (6 bases each). The CDR3 is made up of 18 amino acids. With 0 bases removed from V and 2 bases from J, the gap between germline ends came to 20 bases. Germline V lookup: CDR1 LGHNA, CDR2 YNFKEQ. In nucleotides, the CDR3 is TGTGCCAGCAGCCAAGACACCACATGGGGGGCGCGGACCTACGAGCAGTACTTC. It specifies CASSQDTTWGARTYEQYF.

This clone was seen a few times. The chain links TRBV12-5 to TRBJ1-5; TRBD1 aligns across 8 bases. In germline, CDR1 is LGHNT, CDR2 FRNRAP. The CDR3 has 14 residues. Trimming took 1 base from V and 6 from J; bases not matched to a gene: 2. Here the CDR3 reads CASGLGQGLQPQHF. The CDR3 coding sequence is TGTGCTAGTGGTTTGGGACAGGGGCTTCAGCCCCAGCATTTT.

The chain recombines TRBV5-1 with TRBJ1-1, with D possibly matching TRBD1 (5 bases). The CDR3 runs 13 residues. The germline V gene has CDR1 SGHRS and CDR2 YFSETQ. V was trimmed by 7 bases and J by 1 base, leaving 11 bases between them. In DNA, the CDR3 is TGCGCCAGCGGGCGCGACAGGAACACTGAAGCTTTCTTT. This sequence encodes CASGRDRNTEAFF.

The chain joins TRBV28 to TRBJ2-5; TRBD1 or TRBD2 may be the D gene (6 bases each). The DNA end favors TRBJ2-7, so the J call may be wrong. The CDR3 length is 14 residues. Germline CDR1 reads MDHEN; CDR2 reads SYDVKM. This chain's CDR3 is CASIGGVSSYEQYF. The DNA of the CDR3 is TGTGCCAGTATCGGGGGCGTCAGCTCCTACGAGCAGTACTTC.

This clone was observed a handful of times. The CDR3 DNA follows: TGTGCCTGGACGTGGGAGGGCGAGCAGTACTTC. Translating it yields CAWTWEGEQYF. V and J are TRBV30 and TRBJ2-7; 7 bases align to TRBD2. The CDR3 is 11 residues long. Germline CDR1 GTSNPN, CDR2 SVGIG (reference sequence). J lost 6 bases, V lost 4 bases, and 3 bases had no gene match.

V gene TRBV4-2 combines with J gene TRBJ2-3, with unresolved D. Germline CDR1 and CDR2: LGHNA and YNFKEQ. V was pared by 2 bases and J by 0 bases, with 6 bases between. This CDR3 is 14 amino acids long. The CDR3 nucleotides are TGTGCCAGCAGCCAAAGCGAGAGCACAGATACGCAGTATTTT. Its translation is CASSQSESTDTQYF.

This clone has a handful of counts. The V gene is TRBV28, the J gene TRBJ2-5, with TRBD1 as a possible D gene (6 bases). Germline CDR1 is MDHEN and CDR2 is SYDVKM. V gave up 4 bases and J gave up 5 bases, with 20 bases separating them. The CDR3 runs 16 residues. CDR3 bases: TGTGCCAGCAGTTCACCCCCGTCAGGGGCTTTGGAGACCCAGTACTTC. Residues: CASSSPPSGALETQYF.

The CDR3 DNA is TGTGCCAGCAGTTACGCGAGTACGGTGGCTGGCTACACCTTC. Encoded protein: CASSYASTVAGYTF. The V call is TRBV6-6, the J call TRBJ1-2; no clear D gene. This CDR3 region has 14 residues. Trimming removed 2 bases at V and 7 bases at J, with 14 bases between. The germline gives CDR1 MNHNY, CDR2 SVGAGI (reference sequence).

This chain's CDR3 is CASSHRGGLEQFF. The CDR3 DNA sequence: TGTGCCAGTAGTCACCGGGGCGGTCTTGAGCAGTTCTTC. V gene TRBV19 combines with J gene TRBJ2-1; D tentatively fits TRBD1 or TRBD2 (5 bases each). There are 13 residues in the CDR3. Germline V gives CDR1 LNHDA, CDR2 SQIVND (reference sequence). The germline V and J ends were trimmed by 5 bases and 9 bases, with 14 bases remaining between them.

The chain carries TRBV10-3 and TRBJ2-7; 11 bases fit TRBD1. V was clipped by 4 bases and J by 6 bases; unmatched bases: 5. Germline V gives CDR1 ENHRY, CDR2 SYGVKD. This CDR3 contains 14 residues. The CDR3 DNA reads TGTGCCATCAGTGGGGACAGGGGGTTCGCCGAGCAGTACTTC. Amino acid sequence: CAISGDRGFAEQYF.

The sample holds a few counts of this clone. The chain uses TRBV7-2 and TRBJ2-3; perhaps TRBD2 as D (5 bases). This CDR3 comprises 15 residues. V was pared by 6 bases and J by 5 bases, with 18 bases between. Germline V gene data show CDR1 as SGHTA and CDR2 as FQGNSA. The CDR3 protein is CASRSRTGIEDTQYF. CDR3 nucleotide sequence: TGTGCCAGCAGATCCCGGACCGGGATCGAAGATACGCAGTATTTT.

The chain carries TRBV10-3 and TRBJ2-2; D is uncertain. Germline CDR1 reads ENHRY; CDR2 reads SYGVKD. V gave up 0 bases and J gave up 8 bases, with 4 bases separating them. This CDR3 comprises 12 residues. As DNA, the CDR3 is TGTGCCATCAGTGAGTCGATGGGGGAGCTGTTTTTT. This codes for CAISESMGELFF.

This clone was picked up a small number of times. For the CDR3, the DNA is TGTGCCAGCAGTGGAGGATGGGAGTTCGAGCAGTTCTTC. Translated, it gives CASSGGWEFEQFF. The chain combines TRBV5-4 with TRBJ2-1; D is possibly TRBD2 (5 bases). V was trimmed by 5 bases and J by 10 bases, leaving 16 bases between them. CDR1 is SGHNT and CDR2 is YYREEE in the germline V gene (reference sequence). CDR3 length: 13 amino acids.

The chain's CDR3 is CASSQDSSRALGGRNTIYF. The DNA of the CDR3 is TGCGCCAGCAGCCAAGATTCCTCTAGGGCTCTGGGGGGCCGAAACACCATATATTTT. The chain combines TRBV4-1 with TRBJ1-3, with TRBD1 as a possible D gene (6 bases). Germline V gives CDR1 MGHRA, CDR2 YSYEKL. The CDR3 loop spans 19 amino acids. V was shortened by 0 bases and J by 5 bases, with 23 bases between the two germline ends.